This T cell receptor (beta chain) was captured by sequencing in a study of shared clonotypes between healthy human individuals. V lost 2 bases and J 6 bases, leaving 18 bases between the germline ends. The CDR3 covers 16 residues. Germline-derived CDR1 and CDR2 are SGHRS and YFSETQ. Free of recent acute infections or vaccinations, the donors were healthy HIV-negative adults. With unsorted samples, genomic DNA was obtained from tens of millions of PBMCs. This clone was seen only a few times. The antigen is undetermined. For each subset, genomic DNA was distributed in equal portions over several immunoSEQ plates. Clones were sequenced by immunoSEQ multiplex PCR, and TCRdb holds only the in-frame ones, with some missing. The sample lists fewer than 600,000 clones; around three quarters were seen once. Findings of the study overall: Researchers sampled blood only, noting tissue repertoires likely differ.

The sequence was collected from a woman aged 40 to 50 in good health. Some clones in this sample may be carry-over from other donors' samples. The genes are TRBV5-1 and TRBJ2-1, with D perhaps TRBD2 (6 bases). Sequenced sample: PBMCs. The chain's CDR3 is CASSFRPGVWFNEQFF. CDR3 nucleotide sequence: TGCGCCAGCAGCTTTCGTCCGGGAGTATGGTTCAATGAGCAGTTCTTC.